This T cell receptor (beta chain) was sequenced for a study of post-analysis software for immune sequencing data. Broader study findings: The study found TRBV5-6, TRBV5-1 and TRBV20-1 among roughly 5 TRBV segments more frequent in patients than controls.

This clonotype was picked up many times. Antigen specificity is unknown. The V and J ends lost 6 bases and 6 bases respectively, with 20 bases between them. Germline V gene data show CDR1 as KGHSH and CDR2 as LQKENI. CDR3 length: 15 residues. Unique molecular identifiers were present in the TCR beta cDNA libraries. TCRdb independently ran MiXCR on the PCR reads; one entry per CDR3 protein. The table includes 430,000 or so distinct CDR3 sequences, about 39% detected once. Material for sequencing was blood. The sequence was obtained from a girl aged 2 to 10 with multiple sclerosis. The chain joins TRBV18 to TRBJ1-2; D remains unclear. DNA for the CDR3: TGTGCCAGCTCCCGCAGAACGGGCCCCGGGGATGGCTACACCTTC. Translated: CASSRRTGPGDGYTF.